This T cell receptor (beta chain) came from a study of T cells in Graves' hyperthyroidism and ophthalmopathy. J gave up 5 bases and V 8 bases, and 4 bases lay outside the gene matches. The CDR3 contains 12 residues. Germline V gene data show CDR1 as MDHEN and CDR2 as SYDVKM. TCR beta CDR3 regions were amplified from RNA. First-round RT-PCR targeting the TCR CDR3 was performed with the HTBI primer set. TCRdb processed the multiplex PCR reads anew with MiXCR; each CDR3 protein has one entry. This sample has 350,000 or so distinct CDR3 sequences, with around 20% found just once. This clonotype was counted ten times or more. Its matching antigen is unknown. A 10 ml volume of fresh peripheral blood provided the PBMCs. Study results and caveats: Expanded thyroid clonotypes (above 0.001) were mostly also found in blood.

This clonotype was obtained from a woman aged 45-59 years with Graves' hyperthyroidism. The genes are TRBV28 and TRBJ2-5; 8 bases are a match to TRBD2. Sequencing was performed on blood. The CDR3 loop reads CASREGRETQYF. In DNA, the CDR3 is TGTGCCAGCCGGGAGGGCCGCGAGACCCAGTACTTC. The full variable domain, completed using reference TRBV28 and TRBJ2-5, is DVKVTQSSRYLVKRTGEKVFLECVQDMDHENMFWYRQDPGLGLRLIYFSYDVKMKEKGDIPEGYSVSREKKERFSLILESASTNQTSMYLCASREGRETQYFGPGTRLLVL.